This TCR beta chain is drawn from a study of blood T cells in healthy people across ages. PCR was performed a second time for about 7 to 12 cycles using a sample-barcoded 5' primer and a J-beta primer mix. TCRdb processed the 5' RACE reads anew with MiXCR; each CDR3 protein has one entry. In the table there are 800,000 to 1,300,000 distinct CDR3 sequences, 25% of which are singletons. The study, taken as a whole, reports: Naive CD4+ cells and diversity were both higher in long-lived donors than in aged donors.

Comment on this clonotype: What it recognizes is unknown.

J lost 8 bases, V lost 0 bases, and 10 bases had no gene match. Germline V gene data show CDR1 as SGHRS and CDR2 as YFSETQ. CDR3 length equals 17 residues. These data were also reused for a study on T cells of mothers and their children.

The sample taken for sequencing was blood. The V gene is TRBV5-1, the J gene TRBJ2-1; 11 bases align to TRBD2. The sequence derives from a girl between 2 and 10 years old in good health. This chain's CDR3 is CASSLELAGGPQDEQFF. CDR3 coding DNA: TGCGCCAGCAGCTTGGAGTTAGCGGGAGGGCCTCAGGATGAGCAGTTCTTC. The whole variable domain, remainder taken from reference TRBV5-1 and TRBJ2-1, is KAGVTQTPRYLIKTRGQQVTLSCSPISGHRSVSWYQQTPGQGLQFLFEYFSETQRNKGNFPGRFSGRQFSNSRSEMNVSTLELGDSALYLCASSLELAGGPQDEQFFGPGTRLTVL.